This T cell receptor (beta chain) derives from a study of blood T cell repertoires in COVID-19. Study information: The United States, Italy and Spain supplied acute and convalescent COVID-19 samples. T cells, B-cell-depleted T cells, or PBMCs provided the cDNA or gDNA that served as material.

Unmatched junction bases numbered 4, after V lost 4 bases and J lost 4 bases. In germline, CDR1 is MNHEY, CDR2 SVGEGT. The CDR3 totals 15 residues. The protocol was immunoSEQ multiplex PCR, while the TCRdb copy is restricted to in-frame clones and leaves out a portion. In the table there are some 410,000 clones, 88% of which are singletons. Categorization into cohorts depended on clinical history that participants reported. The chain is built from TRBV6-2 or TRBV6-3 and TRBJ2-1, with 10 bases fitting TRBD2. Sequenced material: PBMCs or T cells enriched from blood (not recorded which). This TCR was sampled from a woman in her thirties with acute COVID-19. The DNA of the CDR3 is TGTGCCAGCAGTTTTAGGACTAGCGGTTACAATGAGCAGTTCTTC. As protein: CASSFRTSGYNEQFF.